Sequencing of this T cell receptor (beta chain) was carried out in a study of cytotoxic CD8 clonotypes in ibrutinib-treated CLL. Study-level points and caveats: Contraction or stability on treatment was seen for public clonotypes, which were uncommon. Clonality rose at ibrutinib response and fell back toward baseline at progression. Clonality was higher at baseline than in age-matched healthy donors and tracked circulating CD8+ T-cell counts. Collection times varied between progressing and sustained-remission patients.

Note on this clone: Its antigen is still unknown.

Method: immunoSEQ multiplex PCR; TCRdb's copy keeps in-frame clones and lacks some. The sample contains approximately 350,000 clones, 67% of which appear only once. The junction had 8 bases not matched to a gene; V was cut back by 4 bases and J by 5 bases. The CDR3 is 15 amino acids. Looked up from germline, CDR1 is SGHAT and CDR2 is FQNNGV. The sequencing here drew on PBMCs, taken after 36 months of ibrutinib treatment. This sequence joins TRBV11-2 and TRBJ2-1; 7 bases agree with TRBD2. This TCR derives from a human donor with chronic lymphocytic leukemia. Written as DNA, the CDR3 is TGTGCCAGCAGCTCGAGGACTAGGTTGAACAATGAGCAGTTCTTC. Translated: CASSSRTRLNNEQFF.